This T cell receptor beta chain emerged from a study of PD-1 blockade in classical Hodgkin lymphoma. General study findings and limits: Whatever underlies the repertoire differences (possibly disease activity or prior therapy) remains undefined. The study reported lower baseline TCR diversity in newly diagnosed patients than in healthy donors. Complete responders' diversity at baseline resembled that of newly diagnosed patients.

There are 15 residues in the CDR3. The germline V gene has CDR1 SGHTA and CDR2 FQGNSA. Trimming removed 1 base from V and 5 bases from J, with 14 bases in between. The time point here: cycle 4 day 1 (C4D1), after less than 7 weeks of nivolumab. There was relapse after autologous stem cell transplantation in every patient, and there was variation in brentuximab vedotin exposure. To note about this clone: Antigen: not known.

Using immunoSEQ multiplex PCR, the repertoire was profiled, and TCRdb retains in-frame clones only, with some absent. This sample yields about 39,000 clones, of which over 70% are seen a single time; 7.5% to 10% belongs to the top ten. This TCR was sampled from a human donor with classical Hodgkin lymphoma. The chain combines TRBV7-2 with TRBJ1-2; a possible D gene is TRBD1 (6 bases). The material was peripheral blood mononuclear cells (PBMCs), obtained before the fourth cycle of nivolumab. This CDR3 is CASSLGPGDQYGYTF. Written as DNA, the CDR3 is TGTGCCAGCAGCTTAGGGCCAGGGGACCAGTATGGCTACACCTTC.